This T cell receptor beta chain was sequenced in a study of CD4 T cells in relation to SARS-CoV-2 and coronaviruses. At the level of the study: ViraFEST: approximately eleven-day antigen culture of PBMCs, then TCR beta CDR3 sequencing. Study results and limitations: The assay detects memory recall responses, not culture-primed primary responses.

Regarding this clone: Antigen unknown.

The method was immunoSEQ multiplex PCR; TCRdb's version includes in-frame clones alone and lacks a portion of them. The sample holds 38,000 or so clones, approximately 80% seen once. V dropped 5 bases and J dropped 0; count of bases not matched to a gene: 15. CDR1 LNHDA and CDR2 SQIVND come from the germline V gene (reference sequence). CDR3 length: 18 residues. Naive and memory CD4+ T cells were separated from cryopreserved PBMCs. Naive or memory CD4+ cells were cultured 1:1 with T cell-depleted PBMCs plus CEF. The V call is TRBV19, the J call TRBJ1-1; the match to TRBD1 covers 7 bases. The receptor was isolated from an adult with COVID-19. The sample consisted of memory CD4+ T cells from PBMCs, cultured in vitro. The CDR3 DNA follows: TGTGCCAGTAGTCCCCACCTGGGGAGGGGGCGCATGAACACTGAAGCTTTCTTT. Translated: CASSPHLGRGRMNTEAFF.